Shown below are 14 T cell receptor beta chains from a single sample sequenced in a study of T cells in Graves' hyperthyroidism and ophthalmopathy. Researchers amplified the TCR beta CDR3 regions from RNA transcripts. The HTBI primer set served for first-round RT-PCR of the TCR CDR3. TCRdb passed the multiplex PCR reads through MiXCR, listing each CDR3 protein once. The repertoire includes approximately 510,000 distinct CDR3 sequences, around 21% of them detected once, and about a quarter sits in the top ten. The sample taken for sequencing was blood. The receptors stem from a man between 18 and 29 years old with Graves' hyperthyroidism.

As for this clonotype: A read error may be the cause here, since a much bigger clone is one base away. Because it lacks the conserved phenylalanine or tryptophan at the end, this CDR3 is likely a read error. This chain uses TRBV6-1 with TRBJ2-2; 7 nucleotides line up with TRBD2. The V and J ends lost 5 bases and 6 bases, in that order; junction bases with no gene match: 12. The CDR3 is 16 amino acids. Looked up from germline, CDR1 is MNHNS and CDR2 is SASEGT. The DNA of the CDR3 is TGTGCCAGCAGTCAAACGGGGGGATCCCATCCCGGGGAGCTGTTTTTG. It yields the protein CASSQTGGSHPGELFL.

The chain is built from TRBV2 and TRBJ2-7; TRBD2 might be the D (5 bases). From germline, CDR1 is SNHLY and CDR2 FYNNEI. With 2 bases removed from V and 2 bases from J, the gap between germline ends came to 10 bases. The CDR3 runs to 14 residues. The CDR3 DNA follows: TGTGCCAGCAGTGAACCCGGGAACCCCTACGAGCAGTACTTC. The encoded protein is CASSEPGNPYEQYF.

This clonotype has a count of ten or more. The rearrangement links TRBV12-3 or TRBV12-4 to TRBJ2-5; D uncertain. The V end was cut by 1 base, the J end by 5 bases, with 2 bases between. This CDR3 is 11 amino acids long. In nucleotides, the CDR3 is TGTGCCAGCAGTTTAGTGGAGACCCAGTACTTC. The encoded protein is CASSLVETQYF.

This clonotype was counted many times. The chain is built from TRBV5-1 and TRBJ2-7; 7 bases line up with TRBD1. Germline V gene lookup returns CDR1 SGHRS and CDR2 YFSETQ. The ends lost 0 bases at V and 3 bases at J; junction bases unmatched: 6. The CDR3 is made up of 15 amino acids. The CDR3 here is CASSLGGTEYYEQYF. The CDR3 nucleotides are TGCGCCAGCAGCTTGGGTGGGACAGAATACTACGAGCAGTACTTC.

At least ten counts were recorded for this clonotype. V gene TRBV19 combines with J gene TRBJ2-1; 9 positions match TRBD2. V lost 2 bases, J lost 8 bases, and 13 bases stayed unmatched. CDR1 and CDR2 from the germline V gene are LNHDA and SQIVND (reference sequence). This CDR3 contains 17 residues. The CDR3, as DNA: TGTGCCAGTAGTATATATGGCGGGGGGGCTGAATCTTATGAGCAGTTCTTC. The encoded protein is CASSIYGGGAESYEQFF.

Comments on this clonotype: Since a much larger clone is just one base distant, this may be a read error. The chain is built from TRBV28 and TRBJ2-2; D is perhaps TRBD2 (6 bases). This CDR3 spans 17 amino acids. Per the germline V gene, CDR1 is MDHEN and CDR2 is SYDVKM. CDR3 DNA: TGTGCCAGCAGTTCCGCTTGGCTAGCGAGGAACACCGGGGAGCCGTTTTTT. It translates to CASSSAWLARNTGEPFF.

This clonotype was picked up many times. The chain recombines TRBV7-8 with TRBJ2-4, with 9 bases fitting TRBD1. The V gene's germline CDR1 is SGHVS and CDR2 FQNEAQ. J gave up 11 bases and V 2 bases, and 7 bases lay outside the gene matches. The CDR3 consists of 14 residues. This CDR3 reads CASSLTRQGGLQYF. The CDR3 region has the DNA TGTGCCAGCAGCTTAACCCGACAGGGGGGCCTTCAGTACTTC. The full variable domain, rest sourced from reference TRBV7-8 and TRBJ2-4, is GAGVSQSPRYKVAKRGQDVALRCDPISGHVSLFWYQQALGQGPEFLTYFQNEAQLDKSGLPSDRFFAERPEGSVSTLKIQRTQQEDSAVYLCASSLTRQGGLQYFGAGTRLSVL.

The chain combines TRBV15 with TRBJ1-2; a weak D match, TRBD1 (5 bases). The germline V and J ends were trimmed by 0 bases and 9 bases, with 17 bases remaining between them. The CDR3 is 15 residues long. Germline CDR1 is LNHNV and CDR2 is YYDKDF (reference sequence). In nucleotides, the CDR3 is TGTGCCACCAGCAGAGATCAAGACAGCCCAACCAGCTACACCTTC. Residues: CATSRDQDSPTSYTF.

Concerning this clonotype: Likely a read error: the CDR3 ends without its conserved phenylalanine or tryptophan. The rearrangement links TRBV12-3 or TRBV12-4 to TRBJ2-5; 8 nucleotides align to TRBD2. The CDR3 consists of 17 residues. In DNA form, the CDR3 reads TGTGCCAGCAGGAGGGGTACCGGGGGGGACCTCCAAGAGTCCCAGTACTAC. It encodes CASRRGTGGDLQESQYY.

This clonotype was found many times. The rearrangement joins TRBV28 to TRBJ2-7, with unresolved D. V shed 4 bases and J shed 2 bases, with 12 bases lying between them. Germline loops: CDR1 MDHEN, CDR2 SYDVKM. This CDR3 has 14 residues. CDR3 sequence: CASSSAGPAYEQYF. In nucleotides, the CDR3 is TGTGCCAGCAGTTCCGCCGGGCCAGCCTACGAGCAGTACTTC.

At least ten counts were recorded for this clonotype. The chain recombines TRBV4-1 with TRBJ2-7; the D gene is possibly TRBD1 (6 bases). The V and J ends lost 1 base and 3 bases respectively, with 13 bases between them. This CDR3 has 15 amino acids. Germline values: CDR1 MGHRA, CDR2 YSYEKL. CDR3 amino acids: CASSQGTDAFYEQYF. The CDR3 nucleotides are TGCGCCAGCAGCCAAGGGACAGATGCCTTCTACGAGCAGTACTTC.

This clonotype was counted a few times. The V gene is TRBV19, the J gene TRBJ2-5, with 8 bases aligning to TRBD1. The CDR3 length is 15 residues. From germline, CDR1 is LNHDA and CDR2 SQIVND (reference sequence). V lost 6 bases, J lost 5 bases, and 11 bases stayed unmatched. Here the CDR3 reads CASSPGQGRGETQYF. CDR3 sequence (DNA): TGTGCCAGTAGCCCTGGACAGGGACGTGGGGAGACCCAGTACTTC.

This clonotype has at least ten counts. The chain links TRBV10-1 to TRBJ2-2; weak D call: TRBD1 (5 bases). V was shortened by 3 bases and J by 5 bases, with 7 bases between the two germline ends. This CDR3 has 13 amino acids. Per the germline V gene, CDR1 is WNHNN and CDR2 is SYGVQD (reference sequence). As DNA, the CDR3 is TGCGCCAGCAGTGAACACAGGACCGGGGAGCTGTTTTTT. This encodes CASSEHRTGELFF.

The CDR3 nucleotides read TGTGCCAGCAGTTTATTCGGACAGCGAAACACTGAAGCTTTCTTT. This translates into CASSLFGQRNTEAFF. The V call is TRBV27, the J call TRBJ1-1; D may be TRBD1 (6 bases). The CDR3 spans 15 residues. Germline CDR1 and CDR2: MNHEY and SMNVEV (reference sequence). V was trimmed by 1 base and J by 2 bases, leaving 11 bases between them.